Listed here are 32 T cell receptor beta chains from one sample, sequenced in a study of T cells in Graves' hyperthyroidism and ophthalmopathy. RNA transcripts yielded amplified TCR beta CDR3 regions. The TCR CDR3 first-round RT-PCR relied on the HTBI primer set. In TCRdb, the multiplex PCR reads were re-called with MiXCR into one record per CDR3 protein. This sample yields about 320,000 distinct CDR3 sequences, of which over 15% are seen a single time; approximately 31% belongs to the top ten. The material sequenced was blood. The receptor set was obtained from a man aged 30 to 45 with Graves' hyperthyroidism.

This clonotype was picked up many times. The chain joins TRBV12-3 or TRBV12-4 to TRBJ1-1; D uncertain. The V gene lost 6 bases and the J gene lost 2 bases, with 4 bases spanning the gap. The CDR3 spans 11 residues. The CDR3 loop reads CASRENTEAFF. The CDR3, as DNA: TGTGCCAGCAGGGAAAACACTGAAGCTTTCTTT.

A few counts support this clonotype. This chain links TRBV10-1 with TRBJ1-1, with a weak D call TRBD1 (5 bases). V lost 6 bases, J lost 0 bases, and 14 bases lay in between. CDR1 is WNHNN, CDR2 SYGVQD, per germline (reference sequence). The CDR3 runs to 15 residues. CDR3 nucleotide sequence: TGCGCCAGCAGCCGGGACGGCCTAATGAACACTGAAGCTTTCTTT. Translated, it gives CASSRDGLMNTEAFF.

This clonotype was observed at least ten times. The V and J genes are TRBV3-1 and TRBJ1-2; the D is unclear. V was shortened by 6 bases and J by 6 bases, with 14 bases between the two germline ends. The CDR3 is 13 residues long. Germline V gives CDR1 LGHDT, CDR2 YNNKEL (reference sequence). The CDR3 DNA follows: TGTGCCAGCAGTCTCAGAGGAGATAATGGCTACACCTTC. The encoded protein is CASSLRGDNGYTF. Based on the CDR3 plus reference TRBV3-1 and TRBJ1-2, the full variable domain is DTAVSQTPKYLVTQMGNDKSIKCEQNLGHDTMYWYKQDSKKFLKIMFSYNNKELIINETVPNRFSPKSPDKAHLNLHINSLELGDSAVYFCASSLRGDNGYTFGSGTRLTVV.

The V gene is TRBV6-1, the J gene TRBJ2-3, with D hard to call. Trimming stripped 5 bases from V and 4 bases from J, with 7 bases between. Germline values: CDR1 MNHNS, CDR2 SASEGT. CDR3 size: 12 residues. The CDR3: CASSLEPDTQYF. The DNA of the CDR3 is TGTGCCAGCAGTTTAGAGCCAGATACGCAGTATTTT.

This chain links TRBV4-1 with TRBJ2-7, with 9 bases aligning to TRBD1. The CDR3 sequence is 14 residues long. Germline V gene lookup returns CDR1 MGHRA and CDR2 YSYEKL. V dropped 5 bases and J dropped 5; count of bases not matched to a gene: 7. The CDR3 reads CASSVRDRVDEQYF. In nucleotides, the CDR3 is TGCGCCAGCAGCGTCCGGGACAGGGTTGACGAGCAGTACTTC.

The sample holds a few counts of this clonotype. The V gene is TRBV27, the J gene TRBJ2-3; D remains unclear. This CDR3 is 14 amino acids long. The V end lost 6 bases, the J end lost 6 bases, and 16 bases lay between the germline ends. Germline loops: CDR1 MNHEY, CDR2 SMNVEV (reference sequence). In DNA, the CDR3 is TGTGCCAGCAGATTAGTATTGCGCGGCGATACGCAGTATTTT. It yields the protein CASRLVLRGDTQYF.

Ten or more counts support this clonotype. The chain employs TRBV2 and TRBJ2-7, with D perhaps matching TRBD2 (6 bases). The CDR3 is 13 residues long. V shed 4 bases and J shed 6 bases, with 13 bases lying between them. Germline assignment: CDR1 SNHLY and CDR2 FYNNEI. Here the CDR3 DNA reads TGTGCCAGCAGTGGGGGAGGTAACCTCGAGCAGTACTTC. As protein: CASSGGGNLEQYF.

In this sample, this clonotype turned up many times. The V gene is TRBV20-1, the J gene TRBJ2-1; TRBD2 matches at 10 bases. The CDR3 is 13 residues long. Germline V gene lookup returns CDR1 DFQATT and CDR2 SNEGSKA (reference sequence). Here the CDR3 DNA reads TGCAGGGGGAGCGGGAGGGCCATCAATGAGCAGTTCTTC. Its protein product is CRGSGRAINEQFF.

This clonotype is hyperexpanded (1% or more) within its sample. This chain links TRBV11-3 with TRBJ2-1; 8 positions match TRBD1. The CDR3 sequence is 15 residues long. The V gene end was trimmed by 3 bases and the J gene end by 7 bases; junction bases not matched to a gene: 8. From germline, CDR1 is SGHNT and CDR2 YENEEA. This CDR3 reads CASSFRGRRANEQFF. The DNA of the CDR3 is TGTGCCAGCAGCTTCAGGGGGCGCAGGGCGAATGAGCAGTTCTTC.

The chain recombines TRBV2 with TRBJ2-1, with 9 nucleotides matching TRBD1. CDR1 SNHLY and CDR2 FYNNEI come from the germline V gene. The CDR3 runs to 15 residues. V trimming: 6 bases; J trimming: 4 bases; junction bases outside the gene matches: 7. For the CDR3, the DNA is TGTGCCAGCAGAACCGGGACAGGGACATACAATGAGCAGTTCTTC. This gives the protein CASRTGTGTYNEQFF.

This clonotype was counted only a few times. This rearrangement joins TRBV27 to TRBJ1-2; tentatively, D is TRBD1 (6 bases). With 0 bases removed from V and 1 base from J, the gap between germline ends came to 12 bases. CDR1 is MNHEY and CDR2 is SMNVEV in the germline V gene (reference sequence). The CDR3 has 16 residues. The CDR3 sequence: CASSLSWGANNYGYTF. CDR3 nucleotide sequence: TGTGCCAGCAGTTTATCGTGGGGGGCCAATAACTATGGCTACACCTTC.

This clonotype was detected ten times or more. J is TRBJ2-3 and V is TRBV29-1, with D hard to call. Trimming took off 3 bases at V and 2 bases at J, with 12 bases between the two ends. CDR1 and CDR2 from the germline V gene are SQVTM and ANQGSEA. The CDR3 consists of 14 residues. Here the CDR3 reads CSVEALMITDTQYF. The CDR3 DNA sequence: TGCAGCGTTGAGGCACTGATGATCACAGATACGCAGTATTTT.

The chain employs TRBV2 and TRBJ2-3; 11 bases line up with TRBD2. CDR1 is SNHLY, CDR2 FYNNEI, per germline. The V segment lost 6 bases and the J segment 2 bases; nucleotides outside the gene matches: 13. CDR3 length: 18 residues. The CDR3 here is CASSPTSGSILFTDTQYF. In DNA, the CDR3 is TGTGCCAGCAGCCCTACTAGCGGGAGTATATTATTCACAGATACGCAGTATTTT.

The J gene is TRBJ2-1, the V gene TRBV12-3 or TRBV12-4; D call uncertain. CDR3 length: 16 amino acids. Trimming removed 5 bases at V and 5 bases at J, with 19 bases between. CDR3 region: CASSKNSIFRHNEQFF. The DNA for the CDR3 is TGTGCCAGCAGTAAAAACAGTATTTTTCGGCACAATGAGCAGTTCTTC.

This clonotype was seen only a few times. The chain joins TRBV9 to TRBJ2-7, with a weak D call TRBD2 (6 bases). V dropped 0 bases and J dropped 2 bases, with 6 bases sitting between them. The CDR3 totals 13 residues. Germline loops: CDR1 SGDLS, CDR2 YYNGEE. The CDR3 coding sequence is TGTGCCAGCAGCGTAGCGGGAGCCTACGAGCAGTACTTC. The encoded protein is CASSVAGAYEQYF.

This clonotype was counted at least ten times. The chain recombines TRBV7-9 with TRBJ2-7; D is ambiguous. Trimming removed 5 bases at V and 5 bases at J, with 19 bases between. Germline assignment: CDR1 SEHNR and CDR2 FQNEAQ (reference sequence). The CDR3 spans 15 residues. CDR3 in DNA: TGTGCCAGCAGCATCCGGGCCGATTCTCACCACGAGCAGTACTTC. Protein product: CASSIRADSHHEQYF.

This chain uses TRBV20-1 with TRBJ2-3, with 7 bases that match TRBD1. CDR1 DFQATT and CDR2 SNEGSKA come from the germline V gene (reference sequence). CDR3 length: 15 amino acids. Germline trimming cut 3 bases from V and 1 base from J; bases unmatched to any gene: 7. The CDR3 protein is CSARVYRGGTDTQYF. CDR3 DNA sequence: TGCAGTGCTAGGGTTTACAGGGGAGGCACAGATACGCAGTATTTT.

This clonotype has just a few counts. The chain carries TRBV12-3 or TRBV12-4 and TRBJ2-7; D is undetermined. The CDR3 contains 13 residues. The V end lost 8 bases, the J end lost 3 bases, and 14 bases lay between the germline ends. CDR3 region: CASGVAVNYEQYF. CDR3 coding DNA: TGTGCCAGCGGGGTTGCGGTGAACTACGAGCAGTACTTC.

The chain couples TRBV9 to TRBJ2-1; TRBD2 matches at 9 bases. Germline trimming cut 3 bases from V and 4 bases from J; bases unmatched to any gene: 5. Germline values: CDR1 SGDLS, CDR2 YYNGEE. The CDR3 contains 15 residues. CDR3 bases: TGTGCCAGCAGCGCGCGGGGGGGACCTTACAATGAGCAGTTCTTC. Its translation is CASSARGGPYNEQFF. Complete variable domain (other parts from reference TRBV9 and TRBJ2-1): DSGVTQTPKHLITATGQRVTLRCSPRSGDLSVYWYQQSLDQGLQFLIQYYNGEERAKGNILERFSAQQFPDLHSELNLSSLELGDSALYFCASSARGGPYNEQFFGPGTRLTVL.

The CDR3, as DNA: TGTGCCAGCAGTTTAGGTGACCCGGGACAGTTAAGAGACCGGTACTTC. This encodes CASSLGDPGQLRDRYF. This chain uses TRBV12-3 or TRBV12-4 with TRBJ2-5; 7 nucleotides align to TRBD1. With 1 base clipped from V and 13 bases from J, the junction kept 18 bases outside the gene matches. This CDR3 comprises 16 residues.

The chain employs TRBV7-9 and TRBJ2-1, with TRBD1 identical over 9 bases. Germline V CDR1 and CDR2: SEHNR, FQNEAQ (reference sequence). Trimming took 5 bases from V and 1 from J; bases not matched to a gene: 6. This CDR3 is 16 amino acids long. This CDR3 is CASSPRDRASYNEQFF. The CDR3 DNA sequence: TGTGCCAGCAGCCCACGGGACAGGGCGTCCTACAATGAGCAGTTCTTC.

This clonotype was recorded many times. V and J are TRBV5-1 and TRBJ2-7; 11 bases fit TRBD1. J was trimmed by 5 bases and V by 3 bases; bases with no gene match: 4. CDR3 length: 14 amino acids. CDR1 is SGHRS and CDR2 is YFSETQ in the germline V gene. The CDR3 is CASSWGTGGDEQYF. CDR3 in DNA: TGCGCCAGCAGCTGGGGGACAGGGGGAGACGAGCAGTACTTC.

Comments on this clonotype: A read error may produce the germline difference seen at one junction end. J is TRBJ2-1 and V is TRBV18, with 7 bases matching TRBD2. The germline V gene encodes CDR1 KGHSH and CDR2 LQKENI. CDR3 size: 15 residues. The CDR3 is CASSPLAGSNNEQFF. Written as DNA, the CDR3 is TGTGCCAGCTCACCACTAGCGGGCTCCAACAATGAGCAGTTCTTC.

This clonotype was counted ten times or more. The CDR3: CASSPDRGLEAFF. CDR3 nucleotides: TGTGCCAGCAGCCCCGACAGGGGGCTGGAAGCTTTCTTT. The chain uses TRBV12-3 or TRBV12-4 and TRBJ1-1, with 10 nucleotides matching TRBD1. Germline trimming cut 6 bases from V and 8 bases from J; bases unmatched to any gene: 6. CDR3 length: 13 amino acids.

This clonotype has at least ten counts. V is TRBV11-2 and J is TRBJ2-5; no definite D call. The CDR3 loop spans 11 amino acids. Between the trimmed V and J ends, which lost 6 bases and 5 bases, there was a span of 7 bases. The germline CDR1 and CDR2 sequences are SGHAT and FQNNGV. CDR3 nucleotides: TGTGCCAGCAGACAGATGGAGACCCAGTACTTC. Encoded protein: CASRQMETQYF.

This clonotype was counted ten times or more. In DNA form, the CDR3 reads TGTGCCTGGGGGGTCTCAGAGATCAATGAGCAGTTCTTC. Its protein product is CAWGVSEINEQFF. This chain joins TRBV30 and TRBJ2-1; D is unclear. CDR3 size: 13 residues. Trimming shortened V by 5 bases and J by 6 bases, and 14 bases separated the two germline ends. Germline V gives CDR1 GTSNPN, CDR2 SVGIG (reference sequence).

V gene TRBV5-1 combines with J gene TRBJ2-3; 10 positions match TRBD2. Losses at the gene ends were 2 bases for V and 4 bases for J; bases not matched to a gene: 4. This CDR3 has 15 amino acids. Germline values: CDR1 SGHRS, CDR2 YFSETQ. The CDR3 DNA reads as TGCGCCAGCAGCTTATCTAGCGGGGGTTCAGATACGCAGTATTTT. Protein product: CASSLSSGGSDTQYF.

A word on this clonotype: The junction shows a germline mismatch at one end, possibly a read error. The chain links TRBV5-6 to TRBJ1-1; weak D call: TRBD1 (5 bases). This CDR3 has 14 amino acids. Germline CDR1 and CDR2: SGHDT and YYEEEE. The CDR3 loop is CASSLDTGHTETFF. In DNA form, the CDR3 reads TGTGCCAGCAGCTTGGACACGGGGCACACTGAAACTTTCTTT.

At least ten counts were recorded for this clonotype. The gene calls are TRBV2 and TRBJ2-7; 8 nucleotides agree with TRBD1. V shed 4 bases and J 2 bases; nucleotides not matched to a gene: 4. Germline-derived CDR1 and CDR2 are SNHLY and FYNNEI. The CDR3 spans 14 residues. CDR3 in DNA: TGTGCCAGCAGTGCCTACAGGGGGGCCTACGAGCAGTACTTC. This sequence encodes CASSAYRGAYEQYF.

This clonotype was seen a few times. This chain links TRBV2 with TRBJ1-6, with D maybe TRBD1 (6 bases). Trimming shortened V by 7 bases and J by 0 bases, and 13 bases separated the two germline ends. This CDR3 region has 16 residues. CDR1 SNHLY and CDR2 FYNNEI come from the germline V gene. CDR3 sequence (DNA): TGTGCCAGCATTCCGGGGGCAAGCTCCTATAATTCACCCCTCCACTTT. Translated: CASIPGASSYNSPLHF.

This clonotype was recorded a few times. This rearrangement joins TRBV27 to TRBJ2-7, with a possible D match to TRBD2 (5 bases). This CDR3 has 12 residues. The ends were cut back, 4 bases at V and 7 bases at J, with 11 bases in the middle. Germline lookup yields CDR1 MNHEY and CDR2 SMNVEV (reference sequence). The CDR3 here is CASSSGLREQYF. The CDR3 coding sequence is TGTGCCAGCAGTTCCGGACTGCGGGAGCAGTACTTC.

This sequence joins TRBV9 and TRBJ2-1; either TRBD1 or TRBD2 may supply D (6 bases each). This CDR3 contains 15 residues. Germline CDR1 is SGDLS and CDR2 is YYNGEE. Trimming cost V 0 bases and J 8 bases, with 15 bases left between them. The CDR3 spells CASSVGGGGVYEQFF. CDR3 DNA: TGTGCCAGCAGCGTAGGCGGAGGGGGAGTCTATGAGCAGTTCTTC. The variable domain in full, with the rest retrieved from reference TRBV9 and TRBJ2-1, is DSGVTQTPKHLITATGQRVTLRCSPRSGDLSVYWYQQSLDQGLQFLIQYYNGEERAKGNILERFSAQQFPDLHSELNLSSLELGDSALYFCASSVGGGGVYEQFFGPGTRLTVL.